Listed here is a single T cell receptor beta chain. The data were taken from a study of blood T cell repertoires in COVID-19. Study context: From T cells, B-cell-depleted T cells, or PBMCs came the material, which was cDNA or gDNA.

The CDR3 is 17 amino acids. V was cut by 2 bases and J by 2 bases, with 15 bases left in between. Germline CDR1 and CDR2: SGHDN and FVKESK. In the authors' methods: Estimation of nucleated cell counts was performed using reference gene primer amplification. Generated by immunoSEQ multiplex PCR, the TCRdb table keeps only in-frame clones and is missing some. V and J calls and clone size are as listed in that table; D and trimming were resolved from the DNA. The sample records about 110,000 clones, 65% to 80% being singletons. This clonotype originated in a woman between 40 and 55 years old with acute or convalescent COVID-19. Sequenced material: peripheral blood. The J gene is TRBJ2-2, the V gene TRBV14; maybe TRBD2 (6 bases). The CDR3 coding sequence is TGTGCCAGCAGCCAATGGGGCGGGACCTCTAACACCGGGGAGCTGTTTTTT. Translating it yields CASSQWGGTSNTGELFF. Variable domain in full (rest from reference TRBV14 and TRBJ2-2): EAGVTQFPSHSVIEKGQTVTLRCDPISGHDNLYWYRRVMGKEIKFLLHFVKESKQDESGMPNNRFLAERTGGTYSTLKVQPAELEDSGVYFCASSQWGGTSNTGELFFGEGSRLTVL.